These 32 T cell receptor beta chains came from one sample sequenced in a study of human T cells and chemical hapten exposure. As for time point: patch test 3, about 24 weeks after DPC sensitization. Treatment noted: therapeutic diphenylcyclopropenone sensitization with weekly scalp DPC. TCRdb used MiXCR to reprocess the RACE reads, holding one entry per CDR3 protein. The sample holds 95,000 to 150,000 distinct CDR3 sequences, 10% to 12% seen once. The sample in question was whole blood, obtained in connection with sensitization to the hapten diphenylcyclopropenone (DPC). Every receptor here comes from a woman in her 50s with alopecia areata. Some clones in this sample may be carry-over from other donors' samples.

This clonotype was seen many times. The rearrangement joins TRBV6-6 to TRBJ2-3; D is perhaps TRBD1 or TRBD2 (6 bases each). The CDR3 has 14 amino acids. V gave up 8 bases and J gave up 2 bases, with 14 bases separating them. Germline loops: CDR1 MNHNY, CDR2 SVGAGI (reference sequence). Written as DNA, the CDR3 is TGTGCCAGCGAGGGGGGCACTTTCACAGATACGCAGTATTTT. Its protein is CASEGGTFTDTQYF.

This clonotype was counted many times. J is TRBJ1-1 and V is TRBV12-3 or TRBV12-4, with TRBD1 matching over 8 bases. V shed 5 bases and J 5 bases; nucleotides not matched to a gene: 4. The CDR3 is made up of 13 amino acids. CDR3 sequence (DNA): TGTGCCAGCAGTCCGGACAGGGTTACTGAAGCTTTCTTT. Protein: CASSPDRVTEAFF.

V usage is TRBV7-8 and J usage is TRBJ2-3; no clear D gene. This CDR3 is built from 12 residues. Trimming pared 4 bases from V and 10 bases from J, leaving 12 bases between. The germline V gene encodes CDR1 SGHVS and CDR2 FQNEAQ. The CDR3: CASSSRLIPQYF. The CDR3, as DNA: TGTGCCAGCAGCTCTAGACTCATACCGCAGTATTTT.

This clonotype was counted between two and nine times. The J gene is TRBJ2-3, the V gene TRBV5-1; D gene ambiguous. Trimming shortened V by 1 base and J by 0 bases, and 12 bases separated the two germline ends. The CDR3 totals 16 residues. Germline assignment: CDR1 SGHRS and CDR2 YFSETQ. CDR3 coding DNA: TGCGCCAGCAGCTTGATGGACGTCTCTAGCACAGATACGCAGTATTTT. As protein: CASSLMDVSSTDTQYF.

This clonotype was counted between two and nine times. The chain uses TRBV11-2 and TRBJ2-1, with TRBD2 as a possible D gene (5 bases). Germline V CDR1 and CDR2: SGHAT, FQNNGV. Between the trimmed V and J ends, which lost 5 bases and 0 bases, there was a span of 17 bases. The CDR3 is 17 residues long. The CDR3 here is CASSPLGSASSYNEQFF. The DNA of the CDR3 is TGTGCCAGCAGCCCACTAGGGAGCGCGAGCTCCTACAATGAGCAGTTCTTC.

The chain employs TRBV28 and TRBJ2-7; no firm D call. The germline gives CDR1 MDHEN, CDR2 SYDVKM. CDR3 size: 12 residues. V lost 4 bases to trimming and J lost 5 bases, with 9 bases between them. The CDR3 protein is CASSSPYDEQYF. CDR3 nucleotides: TGTGCCAGCAGTTCACCCTACGACGAGCAGTACTTC.

This clonotype has a count of ten or more. The rearrangement joins TRBV12-3 or TRBV12-4 to TRBJ2-5; D remains ambiguous. V lost 3 bases, J lost 5 bases, and 10 bases lay in between. The CDR3 is made up of 13 amino acids. CDR3 sequence (DNA): TGTGCCAGCAGTTTGAGTAGCCCGGAGACCCAGTACTTC. The encoded protein is CASSLSSPETQYF.

There are many counts of this clonotype. The rearrangement uses TRBV9 and TRBJ1-2; D not resolved. The germline V gene has CDR1 SGDLS and CDR2 YYNGEE. This CDR3 contains 13 residues. V lost 4 bases, J lost 6 bases, and 13 bases lay in between. CDR3 sequence reads: CASSSSAVNGYTF. CDR3 nucleotide sequence: TGTGCCAGCAGCTCCAGCGCTGTCAATGGCTACACCTTC.

Many counts were recorded for this clonotype. The chain is built from TRBV4-1 and TRBJ2-7; tentatively, D is TRBD1 (5 bases). V shed 1 base and J shed 5 bases, with 12 bases lying between them. Germline CDR1 reads MGHRA; CDR2 reads YSYEKL. The CDR3 is 14 amino acids. CDR3 region: CASSQGRERDEQYF. In nucleotides, the CDR3 is TGCGCCAGCAGCCAAGGCAGGGAACGGGACGAGCAGTACTTC.

This clonotype was seen ten or more times. The V and J genes are TRBV6-1 and TRBJ2-3; 7 nucleotides agree with TRBD1. CDR1 is MNHNS and CDR2 is SASEGT in the germline V gene. This CDR3 comprises 14 residues. The V and J ends lost 4 bases and 2 bases, in that order; junction bases with no gene match: 3. CDR3 DNA sequence: TGTGCCAGCAGTGCAACAGGGGTCACAGATACGCAGTATTTT. Its translation: CASSATGVTDTQYF.

The chain couples TRBV5-1 to TRBJ1-2; D may be TRBD1 (5 bases). There are 14 residues in the CDR3. Germline assignment: CDR1 SGHRS and CDR2 YFSETQ. The V gene lost 4 bases and the J gene lost 1 base, with 11 bases spanning the gap. The CDR3 bases are TGCGCCAGCAGCCCGGGACGGATTAACTATGGCTACACCTTC. Protein sequence: CASSPGRINYGYTF.

This clonotype was detected ten times or more. The V and J genes are TRBV5-4 and TRBJ2-1; D not certain. Germline V lookup: CDR1 SGHNT, CDR2 YYREEE (reference sequence). Trimming cost V 0 bases and J 10 bases, with 8 bases left between them. This CDR3 contains 12 residues. The CDR3 nucleotides are TGTGCCAGCAGCTTGGTTTTGGGAGAGCAGTTCTTC. Amino acids: CASSLVLGEQFF.

This clonotype was seen more than once but under ten times. V is TRBV5-1 and J is TRBJ2-7; 7 bases match TRBD1. The J segment lost 1 base and the V segment lost 3 bases, leaving 1 base of the junction unmatched. The CDR3 is 13 amino acids. The germline gives CDR1 SGHRS, CDR2 YFSETQ. The CDR3 nucleotides read TGCGCCAGCAGCTGGGACAGTTCCTACGAGCAGTACTTC. This sequence encodes CASSWDSSYEQYF.

This clonotype was observed a few times. The rearrangement joins TRBV6-2 or TRBV6-3 to TRBJ2-3; 8 nucleotides line up with TRBD2. With V trimmed by 2 bases and J by 5 bases, 12 bases remained unmatched. Germline V gives CDR1 MNHEY, CDR2 SVGEGT. The CDR3 runs 17 residues. The chain's CDR3 is CASSYDAGGGLGDTQYF. CDR3 nucleotide sequence: TGTGCCAGCAGTTACGACGCGGGGGGCGGTCTGGGAGATACGCAGTATTTT.

The gene calls are TRBV6-6 and TRBJ2-7, with no clear D. In germline, CDR1 is MNHNY, CDR2 SVGAGI (reference sequence). Trimming took off 2 bases at V and 4 bases at J, with 6 bases between the two ends. The CDR3 runs to 12 residues. The CDR3 spells CASSYPGYEQYF. CDR3 nucleotide sequence: TGTGCCAGCAGTTACCCCGGGTACGAGCAGTACTTC.

In nucleotides, the CDR3 is TGTGCCAGCAGCTCTGGGACAGTAGCAACCGGGGAGCTGTTTTTT. Residues: CASSSGTVATGELFF. The chain couples TRBV6-5 to TRBJ2-2, with 7 bases matching TRBD1. V dropped 6 bases and J dropped 5; count of bases not matched to a gene: 9. Germline V gene sequence: CDR1 MNHEY, CDR2 SVGAGI. The CDR3 loop spans 15 amino acids.

This clonotype was counted many times. The chain has TRBV6-2 or TRBV6-3 and TRBJ1-1; tentatively, D is TRBD1 (5 bases). This CDR3 has 12 amino acids. V was pared by 7 bases and J by 1 base, with 7 bases between. Germline V gives CDR1 MNHEY, CDR2 SVGEGT. CDR3 DNA sequence: TGTGCCAGCACTCAGGGGAACACTGAAGCTTTCTTT. This codes for CASTQGNTEAFF.

CDR3 nucleotides: TGTGCCAGCAGTTACTCTGCGGTTACGGCCTATGGCTACACCTTC. Translation gives CASSYSAVTAYGYTF. This rearrangement joins TRBV6-2 or TRBV6-3 to TRBJ1-2; no clear D gene. The V end was cut by 0 bases, the J end by 4 bases, with 12 bases between. The CDR3 loop spans 15 amino acids. Germline CDR1 is MNHEY and CDR2 is SVGEGT.

The V and J genes are TRBV7-3 and TRBJ2-3, with D unresolved. This CDR3 has 14 residues. Germline CDR1 reads SGHTA; CDR2 reads FQGTGA. The V end was cut by 2 bases, the J end by 2 bases, with 8 bases between. For the CDR3, the DNA is TGTGCCAGCAGCTTATCTTCATTCACAGATACGCAGTATTTT. This codes for CASSLSSFTDTQYF.

The table lists this clonotype with a few counts. The chain carries TRBV2 and TRBJ2-2; D is uncertain. The CDR3 covers 13 residues. The germline V gene has CDR1 SNHLY and CDR2 FYNNEI. Trimming removed 6 bases at V and 4 bases at J, with 9 bases between. The CDR3 loop is CASRSTTTGELFF. Written as DNA, the CDR3 is TGTGCCAGCAGGTCTACTACCACCGGGGAGCTGTTTTTT.

V and J are TRBV27 and TRBJ2-2, with D hard to call. This CDR3 has 13 residues. Germline CDR1 MNHEY, CDR2 SMNVEV (reference sequence). V lost 6 bases, J lost 4 bases, and 9 bases lay in between. Written as DNA, the CDR3 is TGTGCCAGCAGCGACGGCGGCACCGGGGAGCTGTTTTTT. Amino acid sequence: CASSDGGTGELFF.

The sample holds many counts of this clonotype. V and J are TRBV7-2 and TRBJ2-3, with 8 bases that match TRBD1. CDR1 SGHTA and CDR2 FQGNSA come from the germline V gene. Trimming cost V 3 bases and J 3 bases; bases outside gene matches: 2. The CDR3 extends over 14 amino acids. The CDR3 region has the DNA TGTGCCAGCAGCTTGCAGGGGGCAACAGATACGCAGTATTTT. This encodes CASSLQGATDTQYF.

This rearrangement joins TRBV7-9 to TRBJ1-3; no clear D gene. CDR3 size: 17 residues. The germline gives CDR1 SEHNR, CDR2 FQNEAQ (reference sequence). Deletions cut 5 bases from V and 2 bases from J, with 19 bases between. The CDR3 nucleotides are TGTGCCAGCAGCATATACAGTATAGTGGGGACTGGAAACACCATATATTTT. Its translation is CASSIYSIVGTGNTIYF.

This clonotype was detected a few times. This chain connects TRBV2 to TRBJ1-1; D might be TRBD1 (5 bases). Germline CDR1 reads SNHLY; CDR2 reads FYNNEI. Between the trimmed V and J ends, which lost 6 bases and 4 bases, there was a span of 15 bases. This CDR3 comprises 14 residues. CDR3: CASRGDGSGTEAFF. CDR3 nucleotide sequence: TGTGCCAGCAGGGGGGACGGGTCGGGCACTGAAGCTTTCTTT.

This clonotype was seen a handful of times. This chain connects TRBV20-1 to TRBJ2-3; weak D call: TRBD2 (6 bases). Germline values: CDR1 DFQATT, CDR2 SNEGSKA (reference sequence). The CDR3 consists of 14 residues. V was shortened by 3 bases and J by 2 bases, with 12 bases between the two germline ends. CDR3 in amino acids: CSASGRRATDTQYF. The CDR3 DNA sequence: TGCAGTGCTAGCGGGAGACGCGCCACAGATACGCAGTATTTT.

This clonotype has only a few counts. The genes are TRBV5-1 and TRBJ2-5; no reliable D call. Per the germline V gene, CDR1 is SGHRS and CDR2 is YFSETQ. This CDR3 comprises 12 residues. The V end was cut by 1 base, the J end by 1 base, with 2 bases between. The CDR3 nucleotides are TGCGCCAGCAGCTTGCCCCAAGAGACCCAGTACTTC. This translates into CASSLPQETQYF. The entire variable domain, with the rest obtained from reference TRBV5-1 and TRBJ2-5, is as follows: KAGVTQTPRYLIKTRGQQVTLSCSPISGHRSVSWYQQTPGQGLQFLFEYFSETQRNKGNFPGRFSGRQFSNSRSEMNVSTLELGDSALYLCASSLPQETQYFGPGTRLLVL.

This clonotype was seen more than once but under ten times. The chain uses TRBV4-1 and TRBJ1-6; D gene unclear. Germline CDR1 reads MGHRA; CDR2 reads YSYEKL. The CDR3 length is 16 residues. The ends were cut back, 1 base at V and 9 bases at J, with 16 bases in the middle. The DNA of the CDR3 is TGCGCCAGCAGCCAAGTAGGTTGGAGTGATAGTTCACCCCTCCACTTT. Translating it yields CASSQVGWSDSSPLHF.

The chain has TRBV4-3 and TRBJ2-3, with TRBD1 as a possible D gene (5 bases). Trimming left V 4 bases short and J 1 base short, with 15 bases between. The CDR3 has 16 residues. Germline V gene data show CDR1 as LGHNA and CDR2 as YSLEER. CDR3 loop: CASSPGLGRGTDTQYF. CDR3 DNA: TGCGCCAGCAGCCCTGGGTTGGGCAGGGGCACAGATACGCAGTATTTT.

The chain links TRBV28 to TRBJ2-7, with D perhaps matching TRBD2 (6 bases). Germline V gene lookup returns CDR1 MDHEN and CDR2 SYDVKM. This CDR3 spans 14 amino acids. Trimming cost V 6 bases and J 3 bases, with 15 bases left between them. In DNA, the CDR3 is TGTGCCAGCAGGACTTTAGCGGCGAACTACGAGCAGTACTTC. Protein sequence: CASRTLAANYEQYF.

A few counts support this clonotype. The V and J genes are TRBV6-2 or TRBV6-3 and TRBJ2-5; 7 nucleotides align to TRBD2. Per the germline V gene, CDR1 is MNHEY and CDR2 is SVGEGT. The CDR3 has 14 residues. The V and J ends lost 5 bases and 4 bases, in that order; junction bases with no gene match: 7. CDR3 DNA: TGTGCCAGCAGTAGCAGCGGGATTTCAGAGACCCAGTACTTC. This codes for CASSSSGISETQYF.

This chain joins TRBV10-3 and TRBJ1-3; 7 nucleotides agree with TRBD1. J lost 7 bases, V lost 6 bases, and 9 bases had no gene match. In germline, CDR1 is ENHRY, CDR2 SYGVKD. The CDR3 has 14 residues. The CDR3 bases are TGTGCCATCAGCCGACAGGGCTTGGTGAACACCATATATTTT. Protein sequence: CAISRQGLVNTIYF.

This chain joins TRBV5-1 and TRBJ2-7; no reliable D call. There are 13 residues in the CDR3. The V gene lost 0 bases and the J gene lost 3 bases, with 7 bases spanning the gap. Germline assignment: CDR1 SGHRS and CDR2 YFSETQ. CDR3 loop: CASSLEAFYEQYF. The CDR3 DNA reads TGCGCCAGCAGCTTGGAGGCCTTCTACGAGCAGTACTTC.